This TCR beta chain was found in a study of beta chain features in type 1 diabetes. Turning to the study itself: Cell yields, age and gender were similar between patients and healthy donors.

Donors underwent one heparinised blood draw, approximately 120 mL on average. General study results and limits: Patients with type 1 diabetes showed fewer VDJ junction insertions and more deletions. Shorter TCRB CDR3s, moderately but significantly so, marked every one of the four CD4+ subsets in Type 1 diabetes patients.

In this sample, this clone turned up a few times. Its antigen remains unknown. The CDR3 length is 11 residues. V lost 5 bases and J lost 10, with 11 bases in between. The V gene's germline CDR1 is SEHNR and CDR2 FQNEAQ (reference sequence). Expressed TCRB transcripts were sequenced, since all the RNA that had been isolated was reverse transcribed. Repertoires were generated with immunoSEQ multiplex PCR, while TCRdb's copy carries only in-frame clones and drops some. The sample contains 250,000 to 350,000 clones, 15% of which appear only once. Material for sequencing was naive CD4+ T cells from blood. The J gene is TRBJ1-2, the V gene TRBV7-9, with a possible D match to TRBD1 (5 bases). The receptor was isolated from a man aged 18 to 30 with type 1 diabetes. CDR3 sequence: CASSPDSLYTF. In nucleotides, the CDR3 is TGTGCCAGCAGCCCCGACAGTCTCTACACCTTC.